This TCR beta chain was sequenced in a study of blood T cell repertoires in COVID-19 (dated by TCRdb to 2018 to 2021). Regarding the research as a whole: Samples covering the acute and convalescent phases of COVID-19 were provided by collaborators in the United States, Italy and Spain. The prospective study material was composed of cDNA or gDNA derived from T cells, B-cell-depleted T cells, or PBMCs. Subjects who had been exposed to COVID-19, were actively infected with it, or had recovered from it provided the deeply sampled blood TCRbeta repertoires that made up the dataset. A freely available public database, intended as a resource for researchers studying the immune response to SARS-CoV-2, is where the repertoires were released. The samples were drawn from the first 160 participants of the ongoing ImmuneRACE study and from under 1,500 subjects provided by 6 global collaborators. The sample metadata nearly always contained a de-identified subject ID, COVID-19 status, age in years and sex. Where available, HLA class I and class II types were obtained from metadata supplied by the sample provider rather than from assay-based typing. What the study reported, not specific to this receptor: The quantity of clinical and demographic metadata differed by source and by participant and was supplied without curation.

A note on this clone: Its antigen is unknown. Within one base of it there is no much larger clone, and no base qualities were kept.

The immunoSEQ Assay, a bias-controlled multiplex PCR, was used to amplify TCRbeta CDR3 regions from genomic DNA. Under the source paper's analysis protocol: The number of nucleated cells in each sample was estimated from the amplification of reference gene primers within the assay. Sequence reads were collapsed and filtered to measure the absolute abundance of every unique TCRbeta CDR3 rearrangement. Productive Simpson clonality was computed per sample as the square root of Simpson's diversity index over productive rearrangements. TCRdb stores this immuneACCESS table with in-frame sequences only. Part of the clones is absent; in the studies checked, under half of the shortfall reflects unresolved V genes, and no reason is known for the rest. V and J calls and clone size are as listed in that table; D and trimming were resolved from the DNA. The sample contains hundreds of thousands of clones, around nine tenths of them found a single time. Roughly 1.4% of the sample is in the top ten clones.

Participants in the prospective study were aged roughly 18 to 100 years, lived in 24 United States geographic areas, and enrolled through a virtual design. In the prospective study, cohorts were assigned on the basis of participant-reported clinical history obtained from a screening survey and a study questionnaire. Exposed participants had been in contact with someone with a PCR-confirmed or clinician-diagnosed COVID-19 case within 2 weeks of study entry. In the prospective study, mobile phlebotomists collected whole blood, serum and a nasopharyngeal or oropharyngeal swab from each participant. Participants in the prospective study had the option to provide additional blood draws and questionnaires over a roughly two-month period. Prospective study blood samples were shipped either frozen or at room temperature before DNA extraction. Specimen: PBMCs or T cells enriched from blood (not recorded which). This TCR was sampled from a woman aged 18 to 35 who had been exposed to COVID-19.

The bases read TGTGCCAGCTCACCACAATCAGGGAGGGATCAGCCCCAGCATTTT. Its product reads: CASSPQSGRDQPQHF. Recombination connected TRBV18 to TRBJ1-5, with TRBD1 perhaps the D gene, on 5 matching bases. The CDR3 spans 15 residues, from the cysteine through the phenylalanine. Of the read, only the CDR3 DNA is kept; its 45 bases are in frame from base 1. CDR1 and CDR2 (KGHSH, LQKENI) derive from the germline V gene. V and J lose 1 base and 5 bases, and a span of 12 bases separates them.